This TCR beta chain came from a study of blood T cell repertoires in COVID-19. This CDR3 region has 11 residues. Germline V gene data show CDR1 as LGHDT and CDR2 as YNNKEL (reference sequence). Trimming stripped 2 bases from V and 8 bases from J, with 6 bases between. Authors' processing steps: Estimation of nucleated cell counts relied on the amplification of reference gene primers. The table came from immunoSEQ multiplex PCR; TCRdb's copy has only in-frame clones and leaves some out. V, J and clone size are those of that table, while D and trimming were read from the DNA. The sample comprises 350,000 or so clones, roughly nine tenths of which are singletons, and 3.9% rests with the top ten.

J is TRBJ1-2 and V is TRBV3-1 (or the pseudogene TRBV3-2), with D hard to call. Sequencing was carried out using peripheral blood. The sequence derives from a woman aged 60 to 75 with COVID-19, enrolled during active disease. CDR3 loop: CASSQSMGYTF. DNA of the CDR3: TGTGCCAGCAGCCAATCAATGGGCTACACCTTC.